This T cell receptor beta chain comes out of a study of early T cells in non-severe SARS-CoV-2 infection. In the study overall: Sequencing of bulk RNA from unsorted whole blood was done, without chain pairing.

The CDR3 runs 13 residues. After removal of 5 bases from V and 5 bases from J, the junction contained 6 bases not matched to a gene. In germline, CDR1 is DFQATT, CDR2 SNEGSKA (reference sequence). TCRdb re-called the 5' RACE reads through MiXCR, storing one row per CDR3 protein. The sample consists of roughly 90,000 distinct CDR3 sequences, about 15% of them appearing once. This clonotype was seen a handful of times. Sequenced sample: whole blood. The receptor was derived from an adult who was a healthcare worker with PCR-confirmed SARS-CoV-2 infection or an uninfected control (not recorded which). The J gene is TRBJ1-1, the V gene TRBV20-1; 9 positions match TRBD1. The CDR3 here is CSAPTGGKTEAFF. CDR3 coding DNA: TGCAGTGCTCCGACAGGGGGAAAAACTGAAGCTTTCTTT.